The 30 T cell receptor beta chains below come from one sample, sequenced in a study of PD-1 and CTLA-4 blockade in melanoma. Clones were read by immunoSEQ multiplex PCR, and TCRdb kept only the in-frame ones, dropping some. The sample lists tens of thousands of clones, 88% occurring once. This material consisted of CD8+ T cells from peripheral blood, taken from a patient given anti-PD-1 treatment. These receptors were collected from a human donor with melanoma.

Written as DNA, the CDR3 is TGTGCCAGCAGTTTGGGTGAAAAACTGTTTTTT. Protein: CASSLGEKLFF. The V call is TRBV12-3 or TRBV12-4, the J call TRBJ1-4; D unresolved. The CDR3 runs 11 residues. Between the trimmed V and J ends, which lost 3 bases and 7 bases, there was a span of 3 bases.

As for this clone: At one end the junction does not follow the germline gene, possibly because of a read error. In nucleotides, the CDR3 is TGTGCCAGCAGCCCCTCCCCTCGGGCTCTGGGGGACTTC. It specifies CASSPSPRALGDF. The chain links TRBV14 to TRBJ2-5, with D perhaps assigned TRBD1 or TRBD2 (5 bases each). The CDR3 totals 13 residues. Looked up from germline, CDR1 is SGHDN and CDR2 is FVKESK.

This clone showed up just once. This chain connects TRBV7-9 to TRBJ2-5; D not resolved. Deletions cut 5 bases from V and 3 bases from J, with 13 bases between. CDR3 length: 14 amino acids. Germline V gene data show CDR1 as SEHNR and CDR2 as FQNEAQ (reference sequence). In DNA form, the CDR3 reads TGTGCCAGCAGCCCTCCAGGTCCTAAAGAGACCCAGTACTTC. It is translated as CASSPPGPKETQYF.

The chain uses TRBV6-6 and TRBJ2-3, with D perhaps TRBD1 or TRBD2 (6 bases each). Trimming removed 2 bases from V and 6 bases from J, with 15 bases in between. From germline, CDR1 is MNHNY and CDR2 SVGAGI (reference sequence). This CDR3 is built from 15 residues. The CDR3 coding sequence is TGTGCCAGCAGTTACGAGTCGGGGGCAAGGGATACGCAGTATTTT. Translated: CASSYESGARDTQYF.

This chain joins TRBV7-9 and TRBJ1-2, with D tentatively TRBD1 (6 bases). Germline V gene sequence: CDR1 SEHNR, CDR2 FQNEAQ (reference sequence). This CDR3 spans 12 amino acids. V was shortened by 5 bases and J by 6 bases, with 10 bases between the two germline ends. The CDR3 coding sequence is TGTGCCAGCAGCGAAAACAGGGATGGCTACACCTTC. Protein product: CASSENRDGYTF.

The chain links TRBV3-1 (or the pseudogene TRBV3-2) to TRBJ2-5, with 8 bases identical to TRBD2. Germline trimming cut 4 bases from V and 5 bases from J; bases unmatched to any gene: 6. Germline CDR1 reads LGHDT; CDR2 reads YNNKEL (reference sequence). The CDR3 has 14 amino acids. The CDR3 sequence is CASSLIAGWETQYF. For the CDR3, the DNA is TGTGCCAGCAGCCTCATAGCGGGGTGGGAGACCCAGTACTTC.

This chain joins TRBV13 and TRBJ2-2; 11 nucleotides align to TRBD2. Trimming cost V 5 bases and J 5 bases; bases outside gene matches: 4. Germline CDR1 PRHDT, CDR2 FYEKMQ (reference sequence). The CDR3 runs to 15 residues. The CDR3 region has the DNA TGTGCCAGCAGCCCCCTAGCGGGGGGTACCGGGGAGCTGTTTTTT. Translation: CASSPLAGGTGELFF.

With regard to this clone: The CDR3 does not close with the conserved phenylalanine or tryptophan, likely indicating a read error. The DNA is omitted, as the CDR3 cannot be located on it reliably, and the CDR3 follows TCRdb's listing. This sequence joins TRBV6-5 and TRBJ2-3; TRBD2 is taken as the D call from the table, unchecked against the DNA. The CDR3 comprises 13 residues, both ends counted. Germline lookup yields CDR1 MNHEY and CDR2 SVGAGI. CDR3 in amino acids: CASSYPGGTDGGK.

This chain links TRBV7-9 with TRBJ1-2; 10 nucleotides line up with TRBD1. Germline V gene data show CDR1 as SEHNR and CDR2 as FQNEAQ (reference sequence). This CDR3 is built from 15 residues. Germline trimming cut 5 bases from V and 6 bases from J; bases unmatched to any gene: 9. CDR3 nucleotide sequence: TGTGCCAGCAGCGGCTCCCGGGACAGGGGCGATGGCTACACCTTC. The encoded protein is CASSGSRDRGDGYTF.

The gene calls are TRBV27 and TRBJ2-3, with a tentative D call TRBD2 (5 bases). Germline V CDR1 and CDR2: MNHEY, SMNVEV (reference sequence). Trimming stripped 1 base from V and 4 bases from J, with 18 bases between. There are 17 residues in the CDR3. The CDR3 here is CASSLFPDSTTADTQYF. CDR3 DNA: TGTGCCAGCAGTTTATTCCCGGACTCGACAACGGCAGATACGCAGTATTTT.

The V and J genes are TRBV10-3 and TRBJ1-2; TRBD1 matches 8 bases. CDR3 size: 16 residues. Germline V gene lookup returns CDR1 ENHRY and CDR2 SYGVKD. The J segment lost 4 bases and the V segment lost 3 bases, leaving 10 bases of the junction unmatched. Written as DNA, the CDR3 is TGTGCCATCAGTGACCCAGGACAGGGAGTTGGCTATGGCTACACCTTC. Translation gives CAISDPGQGVGYGYTF.

The V call is TRBV11-2, the J call TRBJ2-1; 8 bases match TRBD2. Germline V lookup: CDR1 SGHAT, CDR2 FQNNGV. V lost 4 bases to trimming and J lost 0 bases; unmatched junction nucleotides: 2. The CDR3 contains 15 residues. This CDR3 reads CASSYSGSSYNEQFF. CDR3 bases: TGTGCCAGCAGCTACAGCGGGAGCTCCTACAATGAGCAGTTCTTC. Full variable domain (outside the CDR3, taken from reference TRBV11-2 and TRBJ2-1): EAGVAQSPRYKIIEKRQSVAFWCNPISGHATLYWYQQILGQGPKLLIQFQNNGVVDDSQLPKDRFSAERLKGVDSTLKIQPAKLEDSAVYLCASSYSGSSYNEQFFGPGTRLTVL.

V and J are TRBV27 and TRBJ2-3, with D possibly being TRBD2 (5 bases). The V end lost 8 bases, the J end lost 0 bases, and 15 bases lay between the germline ends. This CDR3 is 15 amino acids long. Germline-derived CDR1 and CDR2 are MNHEY and SMNVEV (reference sequence). CDR3: CASGGQRSSTDTQYF. For the CDR3, the DNA is TGTGCCAGCGGAGGCCAACGTTCTAGCACAGATACGCAGTATTTT.

CDR3 region: CASSYNPGQGTSWAGELFF. The CDR3 DNA follows: TGTGCCAGCAGTTACAACCCGGGACAGGGGACTTCGTGGGCCGGGGAGCTGTTTTTT. The rearrangement uses TRBV28 and TRBJ2-2; 10 positions agree with TRBD1. V was pared by 4 bases and J by 6 bases, with 17 bases of the junction left unmatched. The germline V gene has CDR1 MDHEN and CDR2 SYDVKM. The CDR3 totals 19 residues.

V and J are TRBV20-1 and TRBJ2-2; D is ambiguous. This CDR3 contains 11 residues. V lost 6 bases and J 10 bases, leaving 12 bases between the germline ends. From germline, CDR1 is DFQATT and CDR2 SNEGSKA (reference sequence). CDR3 protein: CSAPLVAELFF. CDR3 DNA: TGCAGTGCCCCCCTCGTTGCGGAGCTGTTTTTT.

The chain is built from TRBV5-1 and TRBJ1-5; D is possibly TRBD1 (6 bases). From germline, CDR1 is SGHRS and CDR2 YFSETQ. The V end lost 2 bases, the J end lost 2 bases, and 11 bases lay between the germline ends. The CDR3 length is 15 residues. Here the CDR3 DNA reads TGCGCCAGCAGCTTAGGGGGGCTCGGCAATCAGCCCCAGCATTTT. This sequence encodes CASSLGGLGNQPQHF.

The chain joins TRBV19 to TRBJ1-2; D possibly corresponds to TRBD1 (5 bases). CDR1 is LNHDA, CDR2 SQIVND, per germline (reference sequence). V gave up 5 bases and J gave up 4 bases, with 14 bases separating them. The CDR3 sequence is 14 residues long. This CDR3 is CASSPAPGGYGYTF. The CDR3 DNA reads TGTGCCAGTAGTCCGGCGCCGGGGGGCTATGGCTACACCTTC. The variable domain in full, with the rest retrieved from reference TRBV19 and TRBJ1-2, is DGGITQSPKYLFRKEGQNVTLSCEQNLNHDAMYWYRQDPGQGLRLIYYSQIVNDFQKGDIAEGYSVSREKKESFPLTVTSAQKNPTAFYLCASSPAPGGYGYTFGSGTRLTVV.

The rearrangement joins TRBV14 to TRBJ2-7, with D unclear. The CDR3 is made up of 12 amino acids. V was cut by 5 bases and J by 2 bases, with 7 bases left in between. Germline CDR1 is SGHDN and CDR2 is FVKESK. CDR3 amino acids: CASSGSTYEQYF. The CDR3 region has the DNA TGTGCCAGCAGCGGCAGTACCTACGAGCAGTACTTC.

This clone came up a few times. This chain uses TRBV20-1 with TRBJ2-1; D is unclear. V was cut by 6 bases and J by 9 bases, with 3 bases left in between. CDR1 and CDR2 from the germline V gene are DFQATT and SNEGSKA (reference sequence). The CDR3 length is 8 residues. The CDR3 DNA reads as TGCAGTGCGGGTGAGCAGTTCTTC. Encoded protein: CSAGEQFF.

V usage is TRBV12-5 and J usage is TRBJ2-3; D remains unclear. The germline CDR1 and CDR2 sequences are LGHNT and FRNRAP. This CDR3 spans 13 amino acids. With 2 bases removed from V and 3 bases from J, the gap between germline ends came to 6 bases. This CDR3 reads CASGLTTTDTQYF. The CDR3 DNA sequence: TGTGCTAGTGGTTTGACGACTACAGATACGCAGTATTTT.

The gene calls are TRBV19 and TRBJ2-1; 7 bases fit TRBD1. CDR3 size: 12 residues. The junction had 7 bases not matched to a gene; V was cut back by 7 bases and J by 10 bases. Germline CDR1 LNHDA, CDR2 SQIVND (reference sequence). CDR3 DNA: TGTGCCAGTACCGACAGGGTTGACGAGCAGTTCTTC. Its translation is CASTDRVDEQFF.

The chain couples TRBV19 to TRBJ1-1; D not resolved. This CDR3 is 11 amino acids long. Trimming shortened V by 1 base and J by 5 bases, and 2 bases separated the two germline ends. Germline V gene sequence: CDR1 LNHDA, CDR2 SQIVND (reference sequence). In DNA, the CDR3 is TGTGCCAGTAGTATAGGAACTGAAGCTTTCTTT. Translation gives CASSIGTEAFF. Variable domain in full (rest from reference TRBV19 and TRBJ1-1): DGGITQSPKYLFRKEGQNVTLSCEQNLNHDAMYWYRQDPGQGLRLIYYSQIVNDFQKGDIAEGYSVSREKKESFPLTVTSAQKNPTAFYLCASSIGTEAFFGQGTRLTVV.

Here the CDR3 DNA reads TGTGCCAGTAGGTTAACAGGGGCTACTGAAGCTTTCTTT. Protein sequence: CASRLTGATEAFF. V usage is TRBV19 and J usage is TRBJ1-1; the match to TRBD1 covers 7 bases. The germline V gene has CDR1 LNHDA and CDR2 SQIVND (reference sequence). This CDR3 comprises 13 residues. V shed 6 bases, J shed 5 bases, and the junction held 6 bases outside the gene matches.

This chain connects TRBV3-1 (or the pseudogene TRBV3-2) to TRBJ2-5; 9 positions match TRBD1. The CDR3 loop spans 15 amino acids. V shed 2 bases and J 5 bases; nucleotides not matched to a gene: 6. In germline, CDR1 is LGHDT, CDR2 YNNKEL (reference sequence). The CDR3: CASSQPGQGVETQYF. CDR3 nucleotides: TGTGCCAGCAGCCAACCGGGACAGGGAGTGGAGACCCAGTACTTC.

The chain recombines TRBV7-9 with TRBJ1-1; 9 nucleotides align to TRBD1. J lost 8 bases, V lost 3 bases, and 7 bases had no gene match. The germline CDR1 and CDR2 sequences are SEHNR and FQNEAQ (reference sequence). The length of the CDR3 is 14 residues. This CDR3 is CASSFTTGGGEAFF. The CDR3 region has the DNA TGTGCCAGCAGCTTCACAACAGGGGGCGGAGAAGCTTTCTTT.

This clone was picked up one time. This chain uses TRBV6-2 or TRBV6-3 with TRBJ2-1; 12 bases line up with TRBD2. The length of the CDR3 is 15 residues. The V gene's germline CDR1 is MNHEY and CDR2 SVGEGT. The V and J ends lost 4 bases and 9 bases, in that order; junction bases with no gene match: 7. The CDR3 loop reads CASSWGLAGVSEQFF. The CDR3 nucleotides are TGTGCCAGCAGTTGGGGACTAGCGGGCGTCAGTGAGCAGTTCTTC.

The CDR3 region has the DNA TGTGCCAGCAGCAAGGATTTTACCATGAACACTGAAGCTTTCTTT. This translates into CASSKDFTMNTEAFF. The rearrangement links TRBV11-2 to TRBJ1-1, with D unresolved. Trimming cost V 5 bases and J 0 bases, with 13 bases left between them. The CDR3 is 15 amino acids. Germline V gene lookup returns CDR1 SGHAT and CDR2 FQNNGV.

This clone was observed a few times. This sequence joins TRBV5-1 and TRBJ1-1; 12 bases map to TRBD1. This CDR3 is 18 amino acids long. Germline V gene data show CDR1 as SGHRS and CDR2 as YFSETQ. Trimming at V came to 0 bases and at J to 4 bases, leaving 10 bases not matched to a gene. This CDR3 is CASSLGPGQGARSTEAFF. The CDR3 bases are TGCGCCAGCAGCTTGGGCCCGGGACAGGGGGCGCGAAGCACTGAAGCTTTCTTT.

The J gene is TRBJ1-1, the V gene TRBV2; tentative D call: TRBD1 (5 bases). The length of the CDR3 is 13 residues. V shed 6 bases and J shed 6 bases, with 14 bases lying between them. The germline V gene has CDR1 SNHLY and CDR2 FYNNEI. CDR3: CASSAGVGAEAFF. As DNA, the CDR3 is TGTGCCAGCAGCGCCGGTGTAGGGGCTGAAGCTTTCTTT.

The chain has TRBV12-3 or TRBV12-4 and TRBJ2-7, with TRBD1 matching 9 bases. Unmatched junction bases numbered 2, after V lost 5 bases and J lost 6 bases. The CDR3 runs to 12 residues. The CDR3 nucleotides are TGTGCCAGCAGTATGACAGGGGGCGAGCAGTACTTC. It codes for CASSMTGGEQYF.